The 30 T cell receptor beta chains below come from one sample, sequenced in a study of cytomegalovirus exposure and HLA in healthy donors. Method: immunoSEQ multiplex PCR; TCRdb's copy keeps in-frame clones and lacks some. This sample has around 250,000 clones, with around 90% found just once. The material sequenced was PBMCs. Every receptor here comes from a woman aged 18-29 years in good health and CMV-seronegative.

The J gene is TRBJ1-6, the V gene TRBV10-3; 7 bases map to TRBD1. V lost 4 bases, J lost 4 bases, and 4 bases stayed unmatched. The CDR3 consists of 15 residues. Germline V gives CDR1 ENHRY, CDR2 SYGVKD. The CDR3 sequence: CAISGGQLYNSPLHF. The CDR3 nucleotides are TGTGCCATCAGTGGGGGACAGTTGTATAATTCACCCCTCCACTTT.

The chain employs TRBV5-1 and TRBJ1-3; D possibly corresponds to TRBD1 (5 bases). V lost 2 bases, J lost 2 bases, and 8 bases lay in between. The CDR3 totals 14 residues. Germline CDR1 reads SGHRS; CDR2 reads YFSETQ. DNA for the CDR3: TGCGCCAGCAGCTTAGGGGTTACTGGAAACACCATATATTTT. It translates to CASSLGVTGNTIYF.

V gene TRBV6-5 combines with J gene TRBJ1-1, with 7 bases fitting TRBD1. Germline lookup yields CDR1 MNHEY and CDR2 SVGAGI. The CDR3 length is 12 residues. Trimming removed 6 bases from V and 10 bases from J; junction bases left unmatched: 8. The CDR3 loop reads CASSSDRAGAFF. CDR3 coding DNA: TGTGCCAGCAGCAGCGACAGGGCGGGAGCTTTCTTT.

This sequence joins TRBV9 and TRBJ2-5, with TRBD1 matching over 9 bases. This CDR3 contains 15 residues. Germline trimming cut 4 bases from V and 5 bases from J; bases unmatched to any gene: 9. Per germline, CDR1 SGDLS and CDR2 YYNGEE. The CDR3 bases are TGTGCCAGCAGCTACTATGGGACAGGGACGGAGACCCAGTACTTC. Translated, it gives CASSYYGTGTETQYF. The entire variable domain, with the rest obtained from reference TRBV9 and TRBJ2-5, is as follows: DSGVTQTPKHLITATGQRVTLRCSPRSGDLSVYWYQQSLDQGLQFLIQYYNGEERAKGNILERFSAQQFPDLHSELNLSSLELGDSALYFCASSYYGTGTETQYFGPGTRLLVL.

The chain links TRBV19 to TRBJ1-1; a possible D gene is TRBD1 (5 bases). The CDR3 spans 14 residues. V lost 2 bases to trimming and J lost 3 bases, with 10 bases between them. CDR1 is LNHDA and CDR2 is SQIVND in the germline V gene (reference sequence). The CDR3 DNA sequence: TGTGCCAGTAGTATAAGCACAGGATACACTGAAGCTTTCTTT. Translation gives CASSISTGYTEAFF.

The chain joins TRBV6-1 to TRBJ1-2; D not certain. Germline assignment: CDR1 MNHNS and CDR2 SASEGT. The CDR3 runs 13 residues. The germline V and J ends were trimmed by 6 bases and 7 bases, with 15 bases remaining between them. The CDR3 region is CASRDTAPIGYTF. In DNA, the CDR3 is TGTGCCAGCAGGGATACAGCACCCATTGGCTACACCTTC.

The chain is built from TRBV6-5 and TRBJ2-7; TRBD2 matches 8 bases. Looked up from germline, CDR1 is MNHEY and CDR2 is SVGAGI. The CDR3 loop spans 16 amino acids. With 0 bases clipped from V and 0 bases from J, the junction kept 4 bases outside the gene matches. CDR3 DNA sequence: TGTGCCAGCAGTTACTCGAGCGGGGGCCTCTCCTACGAGCAGTACTTC. Encoded protein: CASSYSSGGLSYEQYF.

The gene calls are TRBV27 and TRBJ1-5, with TRBD1 matching over 8 bases. The junction had 10 bases not matched to a gene; V was cut back by 6 bases and J by 3 bases. CDR3 length equals 16 residues. The germline V gene encodes CDR1 MNHEY and CDR2 SMNVEV (reference sequence). The CDR3 region has the DNA TGTGCCAGCAGATTAAGTACAGGGGGGGACAATCAGCCCCAGCATTTT. Amino acid sequence: CASRLSTGGDNQPQHF.

The chain links TRBV6-4 to TRBJ2-3, with 8 bases that match TRBD2. The germline CDR1 and CDR2 sequences are MRHNA and SNTAGT. The junction had 6 bases not matched to a gene; V was cut back by 2 bases and J by 5 bases. CDR3 length: 15 amino acids. The CDR3 DNA sequence: TGTGCCAGCAGTGACAACGCGGGGGGAGGAGATACGCAGTATTTT. Protein sequence: CASSDNAGGGDTQYF.

The J gene is TRBJ1-4, the V gene TRBV19; 7 nucleotides match TRBD1. The length of the CDR3 is 15 residues. Germline-derived CDR1 and CDR2 are LNHDA and SQIVND (reference sequence). V lost 6 bases and J lost 3; bases outside the gene matches: 7. The CDR3 reads CASRNHRGPNEKLFF. The CDR3 DNA sequence: TGTGCCAGTAGGAACCACAGGGGCCCTAATGAAAAACTGTTTTTT.

This clone was counted a single time. The chain links TRBV4-2 to TRBJ2-5, with a weak D call TRBD2 (6 bases). Germline V gene lookup returns CDR1 LGHNA and CDR2 YNFKEQ. The CDR3 is 15 amino acids. V was shortened by 0 bases and J by 3 bases, with 11 bases between the two germline ends. The CDR3 loop reads CASSQDQDYKETQYF. For the CDR3, the DNA is TGTGCCAGCAGCCAAGATCAGGACTATAAAGAGACCCAGTACTTC.

The chain links TRBV19 to TRBJ1-6; 9 bases fit TRBD1. Per the germline V gene, CDR1 is LNHDA and CDR2 is SQIVND (reference sequence). The ends lost 4 bases at V and 10 bases at J; junction bases unmatched: 2. CDR3 length: 13 residues. CDR3 in amino acids: CASSRQGESPLHF. In nucleotides, the CDR3 is TGTGCCAGTAGTAGACAGGGGGAGTCACCCCTCCACTTT.

This sequence joins TRBV5-4 and TRBJ2-7; D may be TRBD2 (6 bases). This CDR3 region has 12 residues. V dropped 2 bases and J dropped 3 bases, with 6 bases sitting between them. Germline V lookup: CDR1 SGHNT, CDR2 YYREEE (reference sequence). Written as DNA, the CDR3 is TGTGCCAGCAGCTTCGGGAGCTACGAGCAGTACGTC. Amino acids: CASSFGSYEQYV.

This clone appeared a single time. This chain's CDR3 is CASRSQGLTNSPLHF. In nucleotides, the CDR3 is TGTGCCAGCAGATCACAGGGGTTAACAAATTCACCCCTCCACTTT. This rearrangement joins TRBV28 to TRBJ1-6; TRBD1 matches 7 bases. The germline V gene encodes CDR1 MDHEN and CDR2 SYDVKM. There are 15 residues in the CDR3. V was clipped by 6 bases and J by 7 bases; unmatched bases: 9.

This clone was seen only a few times. The identical CDR3 is also encoded by other nucleotide sequences in the sample. This rearrangement joins TRBV4-2 to TRBJ2-1; 11 bases are a match to TRBD2. This CDR3 is built from 16 residues. Germline lookup yields CDR1 LGHNA and CDR2 YNFKEQ. V lost 0 bases to trimming and J lost 4 bases; unmatched junction nucleotides: 2. Here the CDR3 reads CASSQDSGGAYNEQFF. As DNA, the CDR3 is TGTGCCAGCAGCCAAGATAGCGGGGGGGCTTACAATGAGCAGTTCTTC.

The chain uses TRBV28 and TRBJ2-7; 8 positions match TRBD2. The germline CDR1 and CDR2 sequences are MDHEN and SYDVKM. The V segment lost 5 bases and the J segment 4 bases; nucleotides outside the gene matches: 10. The CDR3 contains 15 residues. For the CDR3, the DNA is TGTGCCAGCAGTGGCCAACGCGGGGGGATTTACGAGCAGTACTTC. This codes for CASSGQRGGIYEQYF.

This sequence joins TRBV5-6 and TRBJ2-7; 8 nucleotides match TRBD2. Germline assignment: CDR1 SGHDT and CDR2 YYEEEE. The CDR3 extends over 14 amino acids. With 3 bases clipped from V and 2 bases from J, the junction kept 4 bases outside the gene matches. CDR3 bases: TGTGCCAGCAGCTGGACTAGCTTGGCCTACGAGCAGTACGTC. Translation gives CASSWTSLAYEQYV.

This sequence joins TRBV29-1 and TRBJ2-2; 9 bases match TRBD1. V shed 7 bases and J 1 base; nucleotides not matched to a gene: 4. CDR3 length equals 14 residues. Looked up from germline, CDR1 is SQVTM and CDR2 is ANQGSEA. This CDR3 is CSATGQGNTGELFF. The CDR3 DNA reads as TGCAGCGCTACGGGACAGGGGAACACCGGGGAGCTGTTTTTT.

Points on this clone: Mismatch with germline at one junction end may stem from a read error. J is TRBJ2-6 and V is TRBV5-6, with 7 bases fitting TRBD1. The CDR3 totals 12 residues. The germline V gene encodes CDR1 SGHDT and CDR2 YYEEEE. CDR3 nucleotide sequence: TGTGCCAGCAGCAAGGGACAGCCATCTCTGGCTTTC. This sequence encodes CASSKGQPSLAF. The entire variable domain, with the rest obtained from reference TRBV5-6 and TRBJ2-6, is as follows: DAGVTQSPTHLIKTRGQQVTLRCSPKSGHDTVSWYQQALGQGPQFIFQYYEEEERQRGNFPDRFSGHQFPNYSSELNVNALLLGDSALYLCASSKGQPSLAFGAGSRLTVL.

This rearrangement joins TRBV19 to TRBJ1-6, with 7 nucleotides matching TRBD1. This CDR3 region has 14 residues. Germline lookup yields CDR1 LNHDA and CDR2 SQIVND (reference sequence). With 4 bases clipped from V and 5 bases from J, the junction kept 2 bases outside the gene matches. CDR3 protein: CASSTGTDNSPLHF. The CDR3 region has the DNA TGTGCCAGTAGTACTGGGACAGATAATTCACCCCTCCACTTT.

The chain recombines TRBV2 with TRBJ2-7; D unresolved. The CDR3 extends over 10 amino acids. Trimming shortened V by 6 bases and J by 3 bases, and 3 bases separated the two germline ends. The germline CDR1 and CDR2 sequences are SNHLY and FYNNEI. The CDR3 DNA follows: TGTGCCAGCAGCGTCTACGAGCAGTACTTC. Protein product: CASSVYEQYF.

This chain joins TRBV11-2 and TRBJ2-1; D is uncertain. V was cut by 5 bases and J by 7 bases, with 15 bases left in between. CDR3 length: 14 residues. Germline loops: CDR1 SGHAT, CDR2 FQNNGV. The CDR3 here is CASSPSIVGNEQFF. The CDR3 DNA is TGTGCCAGCAGCCCTTCTATTGTCGGGAATGAGCAGTTCTTC.

The chain employs TRBV19 and TRBJ2-2, with D perhaps TRBD1 (6 bases). Between the trimmed V and J ends, which lost 4 bases and 6 bases, there was a span of 18 bases. CDR1 LNHDA and CDR2 SQIVND come from the germline V gene (reference sequence). The CDR3 length is 16 residues. Written as DNA, the CDR3 is TGTGCCAGTAGTAGAACAGGGTATCGACCTCCCGGGGAGCTGTTTTTT. This sequence encodes CASSRTGYRPPGELFF.

This clone showed up just once. The chain combines TRBV4-1 with TRBJ2-7, with D possibly being TRBD1 (5 bases). The germline gives CDR1 MGHRA, CDR2 YSYEKL. Trimming shortened V by 6 bases and J by 7 bases, and 19 bases separated the two germline ends. CDR3 size: 14 residues. CDR3 amino acids: CASSLDRSGLEQYF. CDR3 coding DNA: TGCGCCAGCAGTCTAGACAGATCTGGGCTTGAGCAGTACTTC.

The chain uses TRBV5-1 and TRBJ1-1; D is possibly TRBD1 (6 bases). CDR3 length: 14 residues. V lost 3 bases and J 1 base, leaving 10 bases between the germline ends. Germline values: CDR1 SGHRS, CDR2 YFSETQ. The CDR3 is CASSWETGNTEAFF. CDR3 in DNA: TGCGCCAGCAGCTGGGAGACAGGGAACACTGAAGCTTTCTTT.

CDR3 sequence: CASSFLRAYEQYF. The CDR3 nucleotides read TGTGCCAGCAGCTTTCTCAGGGCCTACGAGCAGTACTTC. V is TRBV5-8 and J is TRBJ2-7; possible D gene TRBD1, 5 bases. The V gene's germline CDR1 is SGHTS and CDR2 YDEGEE. V was trimmed by 2 bases and J by 2 bases, leaving 8 bases between them. The CDR3 consists of 13 residues. The whole variable domain, remainder taken from reference TRBV5-8 and TRBJ2-7, is EAGVTQSPTHLIKTRGQQATLRCSPISGHTSVYWYQQALGLGLQFLLWYDEGEERNRGNFPPRFSGRQFPNYSSELNVNALELEDSALYLCASSFLRAYEQYFGPGTRLTVT.

This clone was counted between two and nine times. The J gene is TRBJ2-5, the V gene TRBV30; D remains ambiguous. The CDR3 length is 12 residues. Germline CDR1 and CDR2: GTSNPN and SVGIG (reference sequence). With 1 base removed from V and 4 bases from J, the gap between germline ends came to 7 bases. In nucleotides, the CDR3 is TGTGCCTGGAGTGAGCGCGGAGAGACCCAGTACTTC. This sequence encodes CAWSERGETQYF. The full variable domain, with the rest looked up from reference TRBV30 and TRBJ2-5, is SQTIHQWPATLVQPVGSPLSLECTVEGTSNPNLYWYRQAAGRGLQLLFYSVGIGQISSEVPQNLSASRPQDRQFILSSKKLLLSDSGFYLCAWSERGETQYFGPGTRLLVL.

The chain carries TRBV27 and TRBJ1-2; TRBD1 agrees at 9 bases. The CDR3 has 16 residues. Losses at the gene ends were 5 bases for V and 4 bases for J; bases not matched to a gene: 11. Germline values: CDR1 MNHEY, CDR2 SMNVEV (reference sequence). CDR3 loop: CASSPRDRAHFYGYTF. In DNA, the CDR3 is TGTGCCAGCAGTCCTCGGGACAGGGCCCATTTCTATGGCTACACCTTC.

This clone appeared once. The rearrangement joins TRBV5-8 to TRBJ1-5; TRBD1 matches at 9 bases. Losses at the gene ends were 4 bases for V and 7 bases for J; bases not matched to a gene: 12. Germline-derived CDR1 and CDR2 are SGHTS and YDEGEE. The CDR3 extends over 16 amino acids. This CDR3 is CASSAPRDRAGQPQHF. The CDR3 coding sequence is TGTGCCAGCAGCGCGCCTAGGGACAGGGCTGGGCAGCCCCAGCATTTT.

The V and J genes are TRBV9 and TRBJ2-1; D unresolved. Germline-derived CDR1 and CDR2 are SGDLS and YYNGEE. Deletions cut 0 bases from V and 7 bases from J, with 11 bases between. This CDR3 has 14 amino acids. The CDR3 nucleotides read TGTGCCAGCAGCGTAGACGGGTTGATTAATGAGCAGTTCTTC. Translated, it gives CASSVDGLINEQFF.